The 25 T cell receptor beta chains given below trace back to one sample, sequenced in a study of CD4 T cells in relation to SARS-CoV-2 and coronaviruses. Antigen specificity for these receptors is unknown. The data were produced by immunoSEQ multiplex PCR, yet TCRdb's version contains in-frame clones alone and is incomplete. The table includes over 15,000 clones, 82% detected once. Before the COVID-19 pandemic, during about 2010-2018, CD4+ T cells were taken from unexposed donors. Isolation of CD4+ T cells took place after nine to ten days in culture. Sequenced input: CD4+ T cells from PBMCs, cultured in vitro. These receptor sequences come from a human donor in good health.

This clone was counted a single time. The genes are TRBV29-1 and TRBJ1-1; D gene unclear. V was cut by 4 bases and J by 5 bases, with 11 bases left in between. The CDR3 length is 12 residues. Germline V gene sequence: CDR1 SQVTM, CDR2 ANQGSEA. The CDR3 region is CSVVPAGTEAFF. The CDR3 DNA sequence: TGCAGCGTTGTCCCCGCTGGGACTGAAGCTTTCTTT.

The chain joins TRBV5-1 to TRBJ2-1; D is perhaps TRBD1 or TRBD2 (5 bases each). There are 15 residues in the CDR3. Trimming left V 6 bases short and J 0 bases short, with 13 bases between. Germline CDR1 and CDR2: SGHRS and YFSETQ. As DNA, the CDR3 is TGCGCCAGCACCGGGGACCGGAGCTCCTACAATGAGCAGTTCTTC. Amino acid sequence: CASTGDRSSYNEQFF.

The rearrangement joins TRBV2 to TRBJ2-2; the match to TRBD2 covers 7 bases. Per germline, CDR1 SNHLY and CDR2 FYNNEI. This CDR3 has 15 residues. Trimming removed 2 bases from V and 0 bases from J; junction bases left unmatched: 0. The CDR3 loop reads CASSELAANTGELFF. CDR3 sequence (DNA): TGTGCCAGCAGTGAACTAGCGGCGAACACCGGGGAGCTGTTTTTT.

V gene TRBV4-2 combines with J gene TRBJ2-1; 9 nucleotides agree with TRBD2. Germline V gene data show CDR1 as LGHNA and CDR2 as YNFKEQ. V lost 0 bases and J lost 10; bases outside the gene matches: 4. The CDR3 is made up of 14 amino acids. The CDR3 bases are TGTGCCAGCAGCCAAGATGGGACTAGCACCGAGCAGTTCTTC. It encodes CASSQDGTSTEQFF.

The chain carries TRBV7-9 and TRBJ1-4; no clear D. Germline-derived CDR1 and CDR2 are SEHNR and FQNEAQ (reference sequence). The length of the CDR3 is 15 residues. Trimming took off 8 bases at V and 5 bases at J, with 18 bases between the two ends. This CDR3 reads CASLDTGGSNEKLFF. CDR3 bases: TGTGCCAGCCTAGATACCGGCGGTTCAAATGAAAAACTGTTTTTT.

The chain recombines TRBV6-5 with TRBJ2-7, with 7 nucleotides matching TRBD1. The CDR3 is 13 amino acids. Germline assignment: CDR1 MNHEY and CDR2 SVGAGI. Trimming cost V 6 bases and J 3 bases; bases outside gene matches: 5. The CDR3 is CASSGQVLYEQYF. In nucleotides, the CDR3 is TGTGCCAGCAGCGGACAGGTTCTCTACGAGCAGTACTTC.

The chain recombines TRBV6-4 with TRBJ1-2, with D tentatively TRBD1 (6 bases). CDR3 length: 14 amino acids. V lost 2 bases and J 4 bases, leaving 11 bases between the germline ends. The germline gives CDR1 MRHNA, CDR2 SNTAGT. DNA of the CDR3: TGTGCCAGCAGTGACCCCGCCAGGGGCTATGGCTACACCTTC. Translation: CASSDPARGYGYTF.

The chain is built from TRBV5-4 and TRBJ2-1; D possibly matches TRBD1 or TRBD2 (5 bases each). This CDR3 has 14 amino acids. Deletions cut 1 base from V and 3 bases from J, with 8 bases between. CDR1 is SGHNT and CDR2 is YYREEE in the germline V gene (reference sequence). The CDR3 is CASSLNGGYNEQFF. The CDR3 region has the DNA TGTGCCAGCAGCTTGAATGGGGGCTACAATGAGCAGTTCTTC.

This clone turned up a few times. DNA of the CDR3: TGTGCCAGCAGCTTAACGGAGCCCGGGACCGGGGAGCTGTTTTTT. Protein: CASSLTEPGTGELFF. The chain couples TRBV11-2 to TRBJ2-2; unclear D gene. V was pared by 2 bases and J by 5 bases, with 12 bases between. The germline gives CDR1 SGHAT, CDR2 FQNNGV. This CDR3 has 15 residues.

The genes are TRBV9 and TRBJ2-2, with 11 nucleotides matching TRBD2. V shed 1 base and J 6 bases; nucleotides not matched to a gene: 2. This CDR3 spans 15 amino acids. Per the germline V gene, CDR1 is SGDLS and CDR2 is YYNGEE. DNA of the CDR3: TGTGCCAGCAGCGTATTACTAGCGGGAGCCGGGGAGCTGTTTTTT. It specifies CASSVLLAGAGELFF.

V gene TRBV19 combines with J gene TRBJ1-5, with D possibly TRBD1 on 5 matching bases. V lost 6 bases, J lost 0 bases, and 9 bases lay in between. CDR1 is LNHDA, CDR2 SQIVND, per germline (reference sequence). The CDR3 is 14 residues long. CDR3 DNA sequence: TGTGCCAGTAGGACAGAGGGTAGCAATCAGCCCCAGCATTTT. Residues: CASRTEGSNQPQHF.

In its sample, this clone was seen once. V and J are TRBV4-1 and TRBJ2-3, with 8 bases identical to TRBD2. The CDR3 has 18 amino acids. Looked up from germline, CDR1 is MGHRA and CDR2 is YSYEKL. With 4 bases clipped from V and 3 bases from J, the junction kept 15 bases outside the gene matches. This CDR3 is CASSPRGRGVEKTDTQYF. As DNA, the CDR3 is TGCGCCAGCAGCCCCCGGGGGCGGGGGGTAGAGAAGACAGATACGCAGTATTTT.

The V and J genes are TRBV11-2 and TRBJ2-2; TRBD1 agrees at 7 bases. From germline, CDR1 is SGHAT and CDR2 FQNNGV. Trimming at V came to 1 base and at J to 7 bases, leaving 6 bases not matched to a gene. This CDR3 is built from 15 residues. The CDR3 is CASSLGTGVIGELFF. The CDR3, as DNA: TGTGCCAGCAGCTTAGGTACAGGGGTGATCGGGGAGCTGTTTTTT. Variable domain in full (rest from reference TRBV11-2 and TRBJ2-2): EAGVAQSPRYKIIEKRQSVAFWCNPISGHATLYWYQQILGQGPKLLIQFQNNGVVDDSQLPKDRFSAERLKGVDSTLKIQPAKLEDSAVYLCASSLGTGVIGELFFGEGSRLTVL.

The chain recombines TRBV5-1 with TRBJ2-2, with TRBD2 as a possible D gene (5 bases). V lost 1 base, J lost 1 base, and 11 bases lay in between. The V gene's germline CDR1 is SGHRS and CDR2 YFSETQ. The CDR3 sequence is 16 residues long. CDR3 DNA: TGCGCCAGCAGCTTGAGTGCTAGCAGGAACACCGGGGAGCTGTTTTTT. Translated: CASSLSASRNTGELFF. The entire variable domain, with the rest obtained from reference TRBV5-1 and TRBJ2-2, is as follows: KAGVTQTPRYLIKTRGQQVTLSCSPISGHRSVSWYQQTPGQGLQFLFEYFSETQRNKGNFPGRFSGRQFSNSRSEMNVSTLELGDSALYLCASSLSASRNTGELFFGEGSRLTVL.

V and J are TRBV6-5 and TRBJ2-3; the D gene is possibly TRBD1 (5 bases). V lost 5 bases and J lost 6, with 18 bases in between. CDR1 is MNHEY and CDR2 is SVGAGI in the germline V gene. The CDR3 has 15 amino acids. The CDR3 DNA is TGTGCCAGCAGTCTTAGCAGGGATACATCGGATACGCAGTATTTT. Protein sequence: CASSLSRDTSDTQYF.

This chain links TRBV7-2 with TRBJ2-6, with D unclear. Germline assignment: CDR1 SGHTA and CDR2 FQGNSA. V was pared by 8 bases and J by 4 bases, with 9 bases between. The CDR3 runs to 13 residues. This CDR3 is CASLSGGANVLTF. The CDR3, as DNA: TGTGCCAGCCTCTCGGGCGGGGCCAACGTCCTGACTTTC.

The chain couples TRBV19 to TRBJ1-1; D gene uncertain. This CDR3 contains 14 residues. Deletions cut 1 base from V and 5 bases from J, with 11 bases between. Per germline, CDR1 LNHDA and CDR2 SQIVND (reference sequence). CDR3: CASSIGQRQTEAFF. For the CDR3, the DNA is TGTGCCAGTAGTATAGGACAACGGCAGACTGAAGCTTTCTTT.

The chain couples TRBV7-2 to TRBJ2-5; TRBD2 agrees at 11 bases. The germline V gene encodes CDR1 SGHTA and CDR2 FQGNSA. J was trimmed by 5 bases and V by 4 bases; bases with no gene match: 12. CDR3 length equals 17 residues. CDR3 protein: CASSSLAGGPARETQYF. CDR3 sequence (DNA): TGTGCCAGCAGCTCCTTAGCGGGGGGGCCCGCGCGTGAGACCCAGTACTTC. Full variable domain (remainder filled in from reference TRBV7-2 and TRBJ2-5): GAGVSQSPSNKVTEKGKDVELRCDPISGHTALYWYRQSLGQGLEFLIYFQGNSAPDKSGLPSDRFSAERTGGSVSTLTIQRTQQEDSAVYLCASSSLAGGPARETQYFGPGTRLLVL.

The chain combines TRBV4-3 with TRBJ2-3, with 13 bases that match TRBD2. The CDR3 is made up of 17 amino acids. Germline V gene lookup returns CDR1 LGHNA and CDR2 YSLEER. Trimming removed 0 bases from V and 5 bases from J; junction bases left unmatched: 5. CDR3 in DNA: TGCGCCAGCAGCCAAGAACTAGCGGGGGGGTCCGTAGATACGCAGTATTTT. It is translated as CASSQELAGGSVDTQYF.

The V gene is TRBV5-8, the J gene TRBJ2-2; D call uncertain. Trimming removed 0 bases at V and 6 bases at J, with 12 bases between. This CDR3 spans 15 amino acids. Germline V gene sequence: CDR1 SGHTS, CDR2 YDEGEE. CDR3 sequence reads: CASSLEGFWAGELFF. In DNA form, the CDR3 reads TGTGCCAGCAGCTTGGAGGGTTTCTGGGCCGGGGAGCTGTTTTTT.

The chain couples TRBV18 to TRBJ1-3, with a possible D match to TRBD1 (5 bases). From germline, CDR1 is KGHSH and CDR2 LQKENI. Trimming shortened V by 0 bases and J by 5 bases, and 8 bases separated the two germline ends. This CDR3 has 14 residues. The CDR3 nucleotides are TGTGCCAGCTCACCACCGGACAATCGAAACACCATATATTTT. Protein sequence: CASSPPDNRNTIYF.

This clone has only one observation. CDR3 nucleotide sequence: TGCGCCAGCAGCCAGGGGTTCGGGGCAGAGGGTACTGAAGCTTTCTTT. It encodes CASSQGFGAEGTEAFF. V usage is TRBV4-3 and J usage is TRBJ1-1; weak D call: TRBD1 (5 bases). This CDR3 region has 16 residues. Trimming removed 3 bases at V and 5 bases at J, with 19 bases between. Per the germline V gene, CDR1 is LGHNA and CDR2 is YSLEER.

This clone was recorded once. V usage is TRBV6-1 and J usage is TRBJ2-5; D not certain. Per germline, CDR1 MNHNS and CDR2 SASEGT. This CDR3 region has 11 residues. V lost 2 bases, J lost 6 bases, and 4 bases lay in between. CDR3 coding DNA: TGTGCCAGCAGTGAATGGAAGACCCAGTACTTC. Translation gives CASSEWKTQYF.

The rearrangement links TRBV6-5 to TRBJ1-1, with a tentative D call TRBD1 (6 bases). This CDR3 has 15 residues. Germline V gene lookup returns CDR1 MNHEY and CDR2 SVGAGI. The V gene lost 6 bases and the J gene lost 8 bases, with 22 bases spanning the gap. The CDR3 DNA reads TGTGCCAGCAGCGTGACAGGCGGAGGCCAAGCCGAAGCTTTCTTT. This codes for CASSVTGGGQAEAFF.

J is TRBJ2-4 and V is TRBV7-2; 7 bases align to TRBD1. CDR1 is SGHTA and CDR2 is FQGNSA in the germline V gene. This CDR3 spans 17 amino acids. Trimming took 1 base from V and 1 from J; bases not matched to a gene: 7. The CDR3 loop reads CASSLVRQGSAKNIQYF. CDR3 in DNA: TGTGCCAGCAGCTTAGTGAGACAGGGATCTGCCAAAAACATTCAGTACTTC.